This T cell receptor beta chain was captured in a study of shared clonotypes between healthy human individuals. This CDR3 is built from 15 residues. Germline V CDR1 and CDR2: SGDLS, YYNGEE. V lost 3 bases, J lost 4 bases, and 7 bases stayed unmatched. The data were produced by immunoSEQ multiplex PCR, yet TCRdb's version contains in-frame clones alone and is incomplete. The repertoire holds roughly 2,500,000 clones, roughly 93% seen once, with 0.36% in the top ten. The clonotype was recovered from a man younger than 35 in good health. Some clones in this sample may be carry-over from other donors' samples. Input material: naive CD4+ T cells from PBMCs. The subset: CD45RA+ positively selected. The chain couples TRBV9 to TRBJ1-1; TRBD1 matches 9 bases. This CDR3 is CASSARTGAGTEAFF. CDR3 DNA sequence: TGTGCCAGCAGCGCTCGGACAGGGGCTGGCACTGAAGCTTTCTTT.